Following are 9 T cell receptor beta chains from one sample sequenced in a study of blood T cell repertoires in COVID-19 (dated by TCRdb to 2018 to 2020). To prepare the library, the immunoSEQ multiplex PCR assay was applied. In TCRdb, the immuneACCESS table is reduced to in-frame sequences with V and J assigned. These tables do not hold every clone; where another copy was compared, an unresolved V gene accounts for under half, and the others remain unexplained. In all, the sample holds 250,000 or so clones, and approximately 87% of those were seen once. The top ten hold around 5.9% of the sample. Material: peripheral blood. The receptors derive from a man aged 55 to 69 with acute or convalescent COVID-19.

The chain uses TRBV5-1 and TRBJ2-1; 11 bases match TRBD2. The ends lost 0 bases at V and 8 bases at J; junction bases unmatched: 7. This CDR3 is built from 16 residues. From germline, CDR1 is SGHRS and CDR2 YFSETQ. Written as DNA, the CDR3 is TGCGCCAGCAGCTTGGCCGAACTAGCGGGAGACGATGAGCAGTTCTTC. It translates to CASSLAELAGDDEQFF.

DNA for the CDR3: TGTGCCAGCTCACCAAGGAACTCCGAGACAGGGAAATCTGGGGCCAACGTCCTGACTTTC. It specifies CASSPRNSETGKSGANVLTF. The chain has TRBV18 and TRBJ2-6; 7 bases agree with TRBD1. Germline CDR1 reads KGHSH; CDR2 reads LQKENI. The ends lost 2 bases at V and 1 base at J; junction bases unmatched: 14. The CDR3 runs to 20 residues. The entire variable domain, with the rest obtained from reference TRBV18 and TRBJ2-6, is as follows: NAGVMQNPRHLVRRRGQEARLRCSPMKGHSHVYWYRQLPEEGLKFMVYLQKENIIDESGMPKERFSAEFPKEGPSILRIQQVVRGDSAAYFCASSPRNSETGKSGANVLTFGAGSRLTVL.

The rearrangement uses TRBV19 and TRBJ2-2; 9 bases fit TRBD1. Germline V gene lookup returns CDR1 LNHDA and CDR2 SQIVND (reference sequence). CDR3 length: 16 amino acids. V was clipped by 4 bases and J by 1 base; unmatched bases: 4. The CDR3 reads CASSTRQGGNTGELFF. The CDR3 region has the DNA TGTGCCAGTAGTACCCGACAGGGGGGGAACACCGGGGAGCTGTTTTTT.

This clone was picked up a small number of times. The rearrangement joins TRBV19 to TRBJ2-3; D might be TRBD2 (6 bases). Trimming left V 2 bases short and J 0 bases short, with 9 bases between. CDR1 and CDR2 from the germline V gene are LNHDA and SQIVND (reference sequence). This CDR3 comprises 15 residues. CDR3 amino acids: CASSIQAGSTDTQYF. The CDR3 DNA follows: TGTGCCAGTAGTATACAGGCGGGAAGCACAGATACGCAGTATTTT. The variable domain in full, completed from reference TRBV19 and TRBJ2-3, reads DGGITQSPKYLFRKEGQNVTLSCEQNLNHDAMYWYRQDPGQGLRLIYYSQIVNDFQKGDIAEGYSVSREKKESFPLTVTSAQKNPTAFYLCASSIQAGSTDTQYFGPGTRLTVL.

This chain uses TRBV7-2 with TRBJ2-4, with 8 bases aligning to TRBD1. The V gene end was trimmed by 4 bases and the J gene end by 6 bases; junction bases not matched to a gene: 5. CDR1 is SGHTA and CDR2 is FQGNSA in the germline V gene. This CDR3 region has 14 residues. The CDR3 sequence is CASSSRQGLNIQYF. DNA of the CDR3: TGTGCCAGCAGCTCCCGACAGGGGCTAAACATTCAGTACTTC.

Concerning this clone itself: Other DNA sequences from this sample encode an identical CDR3 as well. This chain connects TRBV10-3 to TRBJ2-7; TRBD1 agrees at 7 bases. There are 14 residues in the CDR3. Per germline, CDR1 ENHRY and CDR2 SYGVKD. With 5 bases clipped from V and 3 bases from J, the junction kept 7 bases outside the gene matches. The CDR3 DNA is TGTGCCATCAGTACATCCGGGACAGACTACGAGCAGTACTTC. Encoded protein: CAISTSGTDYEQYF.

The rearrangement links TRBV11-2 to TRBJ1-3; D may be TRBD1 (5 bases). Germline V gene sequence: CDR1 SGHAT, CDR2 FQNNGV. This CDR3 region has 15 residues. Trimming took off 6 bases at V and 3 bases at J, with 15 bases between the two ends. CDR3 residues: CASSISTGVGNTIYF. DNA for the CDR3: TGTGCCAGCAGTATAAGCACGGGGGTTGGAAACACCATATATTTT.

The chain has TRBV7-3 and TRBJ2-2, with 7 positions matching TRBD1. Trimming removed 5 bases from V and 3 bases from J; junction bases left unmatched: 12. The CDR3 sequence is 17 residues long. The germline CDR1 and CDR2 sequences are SGHTA and FQGTGA. CDR3 in DNA: TGTGCCAGCAGCGCCCAACCGACAGGGTCGCACACCGGGGAGCTGTTTTTT. Translated, it gives CASSAQPTGSHTGELFF. Based on the CDR3 plus reference TRBV7-3 and TRBJ2-2, the full variable domain is GAGVSQTPSNKVTEKGKYVELRCDPISGHTALYWYRQSLGQGPEFLIYFQGTGAADDSGLPNDRFFAVRPEGSVSTLKIQRTERGDSAVYLCASSAQPTGSHTGELFFGEGSRLTVL.

This chain uses TRBV3-1 (or the pseudogene TRBV3-2) with TRBJ2-3; D call uncertain. This CDR3 comprises 13 residues. The germline gives CDR1 LGHDT, CDR2 YNNKEL (reference sequence). Trimming cost V 6 bases and J 2 bases, with 9 bases left between them. CDR3 nucleotide sequence: TGTGCCAGCAGTTCTCAGAACACAGATACGCAGTATTTT. Encoded protein: CASSSQNTDTQYF.